The clone carrying this T cell receptor (beta chain) was counted only a few times. The antigen remains undetermined. Each CDR3 protein is one row after TCRdb ran MiXCR on the reads. There are roughly 920,000 distinct CDR3 sequences in the sample; around 32% occur only once, and 10% to 15% lies in the top ten. The data stem from a study of T cell repertoires in cytomegalovirus infection. About the research overall: Public TCR beta signature analysis indicated the presence of both CMV infection and matching HLA type.

Germline CDR1 is MGHDK and CDR2 is SYGVNS. The CDR3 runs to 15 residues. V was cut by 10 bases and J by 6 bases, with 24 bases left in between. V and J are TRBV25-1 and TRBJ2-5; D could derive from TRBD1 or TRBD2 (5 bases each). This specimen was cultured CD8+ T cells from PBMCs, taken from culture after CMV antigen stimulation. This clonotype was sampled from a human donor in good health (CMV status not recorded). Some clones in this sample may be carry-over from other donors' samples. DNA of the CDR3: TGTGCCACCTTAGGGGAGACTACTCACCCAAAGACCCAGTACTTC. Its translation: CATLGETTHPKTQYF.